This is a list of T cell receptor beta chains from one sample in a study of cytomegalovirus exposure and HLA in healthy donors. Here immunoSEQ multiplex PCR was the method, and the copy in TCRdb shows in-frame clones only, minus some. The sample holds roughly 70,000 clones, around 74% seen once. Sequencing was done on a sample of PBMCs. The receptors here all came from a human donor in good health. Each CDR3 is given with its conserved first and last residue. Fields, in order: CDR3 length, D gene, clone size, J gene, V gene, CDR3 DNA, CDR3 protein. A D gene is named only where the DNA matches it firmly. Expanded clones get a size class; other rows say once, few or many, or leave the size out.

>14|TRBD2|-|TRBJ2-7|TRBV6-5
TGTGCCAGCAGCCGGGCTAGCGGATACTACGAGCAGTACTTC
CASSRASGYYEQYF
>13|TRBD1|few|TRBJ1-5|TRBV27
TGTGCCAGCAGCACAGGGGGCAATCAGCCCCAGCATTTT
CASSTGGNQPQHF
>15|-|-|TRBJ2-3|TRBV11-2
TGTGCCAGCAGGCCCGTGGGAGAGAGAGGAGATACGCAGTATTTT
CASRPVGERGDTQYF
>17|TRBD2|-|TRBJ2-1|TRBV25-1
TGTGCCAGCAGTGACCCCGGACTAGCCAGCTCCTACAATGAGCAGTTCTTC
CASSDPGLASSYNEQFF
>13|-|-|TRBJ2-7|TRBV7-6
TGTGCCAGCAGCTCCCTGGAGGTTAGCGAGCAGTACTTC
CASSSLEVSEQYF
>15|TRBD2|-|TRBJ2-5|TRBV6-1
TGTGCCAGCAGTGTTAGCGGGAGGGGCGGGGAGACCCAGTACTTC
CASSVSGRGGETQYF
>16|TRBD2|-|TRBJ2-4|TRBV19
TGTGCCAGTAGTATTGGACTAGCGGGGCTCGGAAACATTCAGTACTTC
CASSIGLAGLGNIQYF
>12|-|-|TRBJ1-1|TRBV2
TGTGCCAGCAGTGAAAATCGAGGGGAAGCTTTCTTT
CASSENRGEAFF
>14|TRBD1|-|TRBJ1-1|TRBV18
TGTGCCAGCTCGGCAGGGGGCTCGGAAACTGAAGCTTTCTTT
CASSAGGSETEAFF
>12|-|-|TRBJ1-2|TRBV5-1
TGCGCCAGCAGCTACCAGGGTAATGGCTACACCTTC
CASSYQGNGYTF
>14|-|few|TRBJ2-5|TRBV7-2
TGTGCCAGCAGCCCAGAGGCGTTACTGGGGACCCAGTACTTC
CASSPEALLGTQYF
>14|-|-|TRBJ2-3|TRBV29-1
TGCAGCGTTGTGTGGGGGGCAGGGGGAGATACGCAGTATTTT
CSVVWGAGGDTQYF
>16|TRBD1|-|TRBJ1-1|TRBV6-1
TGTGCCAGCAGTGCCGGGGTCGGACAGGGGAACACTGAAGCTTTCTTT
CASSAGVGQGNTEAFF
>15|TRBD1|-|TRBJ1-1|TRBV15
TGTGCCACCAGCAGAGATATAGGACAGGGTACTGAAGCTTTCTTT
CATSRDIGQGTEAFF
>13|TRBD2|few|TRBJ2-1|TRBV7-3
TGTGCCAGCGGGACTAGCGGGAGCGATGAGCAGTTCTTC
CASGTSGSDEQFF
>15|-|-|TRBJ2-3|TRBV28
TGTGCCAGCAGTTCCCGCGGACTGCGAGGAGATACGCAGTATTTT
CASSSRGLRGDTQYF
>14|-|-|TRBJ2-1|TRBV29-1
TGCAGCGTTGAGGCTAGCTTGGAGGGGAATGAGCAGTTCTTC
CSVEASLEGNEQFF
>13|-|-|TRBJ1-2|TRBV9
TGTGCCAGCAGCGACGGGGGGGCTTATGGCTACACCTTC
CASSDGGAYGYTF
>11|TRBD1|once|TRBJ1-1|TRBV27
TGTGCCAGCAGTCGACAGGGTGAAGCTTTCTTT
CASSRQGEAFF
>17|TRBD2|few|TRBJ2-1|TRBV12-5
TGTGCTAGTGGTTCAGTCTTCCTAGCGGGTACCTACAATGAGCAGTTCTTC
CASGSVFLAGTYNEQFF
>15|-|-|TRBJ2-3|TRBV7-2
TGTGCCAGCAGCTTCGAGGGGGACTACACAGATACGCAGTATTTT
CASSFEGDYTDTQYF
>15|TRBD1|-|TRBJ1-3|TRBV5-1
TGCGCCAGCAGCTCGGGACAGAGCTCTGGAAACACCATATATTTT
CASSSGQSSGNTIYF
>17|TRBD2|-|TRBJ2-3|TRBV27
TGTGCCAGCAGTTTGCGAGCGGGAGGGCCGAGCCCAGATACGCAGTATTTT
CASSLRAGGPSPDTQYF
>15|TRBD1|-|TRBJ2-5|TRBV4-1
TGCGCCAGCAGACTTACAGGGGGCGATTTGGAGACCCAGTACTTC
CASRLTGGDLETQYF
>13|-|few|TRBJ2-7|TRBV11-2
TGTGCCAGCAGTCCCGGCGGATACTACGAGCAGTACTTC
CASSPGGYYEQYF
>15|TRBD1|-|TRBJ1-2|TRBV19
TGTGCCAGTAGTAGCGACAGGGTATTGAACTATGGCTACACCTTC
CASSSDRVLNYGYTF
>14|-|-|TRBJ2-2|TRBV5-1
TGCGCCAGCAGCGCAGGGGGGACCACCGGGGAGCTGTTTTTT
CASSAGGTTGELFF
>14|-|-|TRBJ1-1|TRBV5-4
TGTGCCAGCAGCGCCCAACTTGTGAACACTGAAGCTTTCTTT
CASSAQLVNTEAFF
>15|-|-|TRBJ2-5|TRBV6-1
TGTGCCAGCAGGACCCTTTGGACAGTCCAAGAGACCCAGTACTTC
CASRTLWTVQETQYF
>14|TRBD2|-|TRBJ2-2|TRBV11-3
TGTGCCAGCAGCCCCTGGGGGGGCACCGGGGAGCTGTTTTTT
CASSPWGGTGELFF
>13|-|-|TRBJ2-1|TRBV19
TGTGCCAGTAGTATGGTGGGAGGAAATGAGCAGTTCTTC
CASSMVGGNEQFF
>14|TRBD2|-|TRBJ2-7|TRBV25-1
TGTGCCAGCAGTGATCCGGGGGGGTCCTACGAGCAGTACTTC
CASSDPGGSYEQYF
>15|-|-|TRBJ1-4|TRBV7-9
TGTGCCAGCAGCCTAGGTGCAGGAATAGAGGAAAAACTGTTTTTT
CASSLGAGIEEKLFF
>16|TRBD2|-|TRBJ2-7|TRBV5-1
TGCGCCAGCAGCTTGTCTACCGGGACTATCTCCTACGAGCAGTACTTC
CASSLSTGTISYEQYF
>13|TRBD1|-|TRBJ1-1|TRBV6-1
TGTGCCAGCGGGACAGGGGATAAAGGTGAAGCTTTCTTT
CASGTGDKGEAFF
>16|TRBD1|-|TRBJ2-7|TRBV5-4
TGTGCCAGCAGCTTTTCCCCTGACAGGGTTTACTACGAGCAGTACTTC
CASSFSPDRVYYEQYF
>14|-|-|TRBJ2-3|TRBV30
TGTGCCTGGAAGACAGTACTTAGCACAGATACGCAGTATTTT
CAWKTVLSTDTQYF
>16|-|once|TRBJ1-3|TRBV7-9
TGTGCCAGCAGCTTACGGGTTAGCGGCTCTGGAAACACCATATATTTT
CASSLRVSGSGNTIYF
>17|TRBD1|-|TRBJ2-2|TRBV7-8
TGTGCCAGCACCAAGCTATTGGGACAGGGTTCGCCCGGGGAGCTGTTTTTT
CASTKLLGQGSPGELFF
>14|TRBD1|-|TRBJ2-7|TRBV5-6
TGTGCCAGCACCTGGACAGGGCCCTCCTACGAGCAGTACTTC
CASTWTGPSYEQYF
>11|-|-|TRBJ1-1|TRBV2
TGTGCCAGCAGGTCCCAGGGTGAAGCTTTCTTT
CASRSQGEAFF
>16|-|-|TRBJ2-3|TRBV5-1
TGCGCCAGCAGCTTTTCGACTAGTCGCGGGGTGGATACGCAGTATTTT
CASSFSTSRGVDTQYF
>14|-|-|TRBJ1-1|TRBV19
TGTGCCAGTAGTTTGGGACACTGGAACACTGAAGCTTTCTTT
CASSLGHWNTEAFF
>14|TRBD2|few|TRBJ2-7|TRBV6-1
TGTGCCAGCGTCGGTCGGGGGGTGGCGTACGAGCAGTACTTC
CASVGRGVAYEQYF
>12|-|-|TRBJ1-2|TRBV28
TGTGCCAGCACCCCCTCCGCCCTAGGCTACACCTTC
CASTPSALGYTF